The 20 T cell receptor beta chains presented below share a single source sample, sequenced in a study of beta chain features in type 1 diabetes (dated by TCRdb to the late 2010s). The library relied on the immunoSEQ multiplex PCR assay. The entire isolated RNA was reverse transcribed using the High Capacity cDNA Reverse Transcription Kit, and thus expressed TCRB transcripts were sequenced. Imported from immuneACCESS, the table was reduced by TCRdb to in-frame sequences with V and J called. These copies leave out some clones; in studies compared against another copy, an unresolved V gene accounts for under half, and the cause of the remainder is not known. A total of around 170,000 clones appear in this sample, over 7.5% of them only once. The ten top clones hold 2% to 3% of the sample. Sequenced: central memory CD4+ T cells from blood. Every receptor here comes from a woman between 18 and 30 years old in good health.

This chain joins TRBV11-3 and TRBJ2-3, with D tentatively TRBD1 (6 bases). CDR1 is SGHNT and CDR2 is YENEEA in the germline V gene. V lost 7 bases and J lost 3, with 14 bases in between. This CDR3 is 14 amino acids long. This chain's CDR3 is CASTDRSGTDTQYF. CDR3 DNA sequence: TGTGCCAGCACAGACAGGTCGGGAACAGATACGCAGTATTTT.

In its sample, this clone was seen a few times. The J gene is TRBJ1-5, the V gene TRBV7-6; 7 bases agree with TRBD1. The ends lost 5 bases at V and 7 bases at J; junction bases unmatched: 5. CDR1 SGHVS and CDR2 FNYEAQ come from the germline V gene. This CDR3 region has 13 residues. The CDR3 region is CASSLDREQPQHF. Here the CDR3 DNA reads TGTGCCAGCAGCCTAGACAGGGAGCAGCCCCAGCATTTT.

This chain uses TRBV11-2 with TRBJ2-5; 7 bases match TRBD1. The CDR3 sequence is 14 residues long. V lost 7 bases and J lost 3; bases outside the gene matches: 8. The germline CDR1 and CDR2 sequences are SGHAT and FQNNGV. The CDR3 DNA is TGTGCCAGCACCCGAGACAGGGTCGAAGAGACCCAGTACTTC. Translating it yields CASTRDRVEETQYF.

This chain joins TRBV7-2 and TRBJ2-2; D might be TRBD2 (5 bases). CDR3 length equals 14 residues. The germline V and J ends were trimmed by 8 bases and 5 bases, with 15 bases remaining between them. CDR1 SGHTA and CDR2 FQGNSA come from the germline V gene. CDR3 loop: CASRAGQGTGELFF. In nucleotides, the CDR3 is TGTGCCAGCCGTGCGGGTCAAGGGACCGGGGAGCTGTTTTTT.

This clone came up a few times. This sequence joins TRBV11-2 and TRBJ2-7; D may be TRBD1 (6 bases). V was pared by 5 bases and J by 6 bases, with 14 bases between. CDR3 length: 13 amino acids. From germline, CDR1 is SGHAT and CDR2 FQNNGV. The CDR3 nucleotides are TGTGCCAGCAGCCTCACAGGGTTGTTCGAGCAGTACTTC. This codes for CASSLTGLFEQYF.

The sample holds a few counts of this clone. The rearrangement uses TRBV30 and TRBJ2-7; a possible D gene is TRBD2 (7 bases). Germline assignment: CDR1 GTSNPN and CDR2 SVGIG (reference sequence). V was pared by 2 bases and J by 9 bases, with 17 bases between. This CDR3 spans 13 amino acids. In DNA form, the CDR3 reads TGTGCCTGGAGTCAGGGAGGGGACACCCGGCAGTACTTC. Translating it yields CAWSQGGDTRQYF.

V gene TRBV4-1 combines with J gene TRBJ2-1; 12 bases are a match to TRBD2. V shed 0 bases, J shed 3 bases, and the junction held 6 bases outside the gene matches. CDR1 is MGHRA and CDR2 is YSYEKL in the germline V gene. This CDR3 spans 18 amino acids. The CDR3 here is CASSQDSLAGGHYNEQFF. The CDR3, as DNA: TGCGCCAGCAGCCAAGATAGCCTAGCGGGAGGGCACTACAATGAGCAGTTCTTC.

The CDR3 sequence is CSPTSGLAGGPYTQYF. CDR3 DNA: TGCAGCCCCACCTCGGGACTAGCGGGAGGGCCTTATACGCAGTATTTT. This chain joins TRBV29-1 and TRBJ2-3; 16 bases line up with TRBD2. In germline, CDR1 is SQVTM, CDR2 ANQGSEA. The junction had 12 bases not matched to a gene; V was cut back by 8 bases and J by 7 bases. The CDR3 contains 16 residues.

The CDR3 is CASSPSGYIQYF. CDR3 DNA sequence: TGTGCCAGCAGCCCATCAGGGTACATTCAGTACTTC. V is TRBV6-1 and J is TRBJ2-4; D is perhaps TRBD1 (5 bases). V dropped 6 bases and J dropped 8 bases, with 11 bases sitting between them. The CDR3 spans 12 residues. CDR1 MNHNS and CDR2 SASEGT come from the germline V gene.

The genes are TRBV6-1 and TRBJ2-7, with 16 nucleotides matching TRBD2. Germline-derived CDR1 and CDR2 are MNHNS and SASEGT. CDR3 length equals 13 residues. The V segment lost 6 bases and the J segment 7 bases; nucleotides outside the gene matches: 0. DNA of the CDR3: TGTGCCAGCAGGGGACTAGCGGGGGGGGAGCAGTACTTC. Its translation is CASRGLAGGEQYF.

The chain links TRBV5-5 to TRBJ1-6, with D tentatively TRBD1 (6 bases). The germline gives CDR1 SGHKS, CDR2 YYEKEE (reference sequence). CDR3 size: 17 residues. The V gene lost 5 bases and the J gene lost 0 bases, with 15 bases spanning the gap. CDR3 nucleotides: TGTGCCAGCAGTCAGGACAGCACGGTCTCCTATAATTCACCCCTCCACTTT. This codes for CASSQDSTVSYNSPLHF.

This clone was seen at least ten times. This rearrangement joins TRBV14 to TRBJ2-1, with a possible D match to TRBD1 (5 bases). The CDR3 runs 14 residues. V was pared by 0 bases and J by 6 bases, with 9 bases between. The germline gives CDR1 SGHDN, CDR2 FVKESK. The CDR3 spells CASSQDGTGNEQFF. The CDR3 nucleotides are TGTGCCAGCAGCCAAGATGGAACAGGCAATGAGCAGTTCTTC.

This clone occurred a few times. This chain connects TRBV28 to TRBJ2-5; TRBD1 is a possible D gene (6 bases). Per germline, CDR1 MDHEN and CDR2 SYDVKM. V gave up 5 bases and J gave up 5 bases, with 18 bases separating them. The CDR3 runs to 15 residues. This CDR3 reads CASSPGGLRGETQYF. The DNA for the CDR3 is TGTGCCAGCAGTCCCGGAGGCCTAAGGGGGGAGACCCAGTACTTC.

This clone occurred a few times. This sequence joins TRBV6-5 and TRBJ1-2; D gene uncertain. Germline V gene sequence: CDR1 MNHEY, CDR2 SVGAGI. The CDR3 is made up of 14 amino acids. V lost 6 bases and J 4 bases, leaving 15 bases between the germline ends. The CDR3 DNA follows: TGTGCCAGCAGCCCCAGGCCCGAGGGCTATGGCTACACCTTC. Translating gives CASSPRPEGYGYTF.

The chain recombines TRBV10-3 with TRBJ1-5, with 7 bases lining up with TRBD1. CDR1 and CDR2 (germline): ENHRY, SYGVKD. V was pared by 6 bases and J by 0 bases, with 2 bases of the junction left unmatched. The CDR3 loop spans 14 amino acids. This chain's CDR3 is CAISRDSSNQPQHF. CDR3 nucleotides: TGTGCCATCAGCCGGGACAGTAGCAATCAGCCCCAGCATTTT.

This sequence joins TRBV6-5 and TRBJ1-2; weak D call: TRBD1 (6 bases). This CDR3 is 14 amino acids long. Trimming shortened V by 6 bases and J by 5 bases, and 16 bases separated the two germline ends. Germline-derived CDR1 and CDR2 are MNHEY and SVGAGI. CDR3 in DNA: TGTGCCAGCAGCCCAAACAGGGATTGGTATGGCTACACCTTC. This gives the protein CASSPNRDWYGYTF.

This rearrangement joins TRBV7-8 to TRBJ2-7, with 9 bases fitting TRBD1. The CDR3 length is 14 residues. Germline V gene sequence: CDR1 SGHVS, CDR2 FQNEAQ. Trimming took 5 bases from V and 3 from J; bases not matched to a gene: 5. The CDR3 DNA reads TGTGCCAGCAGCCCGGACAGGGGTCACTACGAGCAGTACTTC. This codes for CASSPDRGHYEQYF.

This clone showed up just a few times. The CDR3 coding sequence is TGTGCCAGCAGCCGAGCAGGGGTGGACACTGAAGCTTTCTTT. Its protein is CASSRAGVDTEAFF. The chain is built from TRBV5-4 and TRBJ1-1, with a weak D call TRBD1 (6 bases). Trimming removed 4 bases from V and 3 bases from J, with 13 bases in between. This CDR3 has 14 residues. Germline V gives CDR1 SGHNT, CDR2 YYREEE (reference sequence).

The J gene is TRBJ1-1, the V gene TRBV20-1; no firm D call. CDR1 and CDR2 (germline): DFQATT, SNEGSKA (reference sequence). With 5 bases removed from V and 11 bases from J, the gap between germline ends came to 9 bases. This CDR3 spans 9 amino acids. The CDR3 DNA is TGCAGTGCTGGGGAGAAGGCTTTCTTT. Protein: CSAGEKAFF.

This clone has just a few counts. The chain combines TRBV7-9 with TRBJ1-6; no firm D call. The CDR3 is 14 residues long. V lost 1 base, J lost 6 bases, and 7 bases lay in between. Germline V gene sequence: CDR1 SEHNR, CDR2 FQNEAQ (reference sequence). As DNA, the CDR3 is TGTGCCAGCAGCTTAGGCCAGTTTAATTCACCCCTCCACTTT. As protein: CASSLGQFNSPLHF.